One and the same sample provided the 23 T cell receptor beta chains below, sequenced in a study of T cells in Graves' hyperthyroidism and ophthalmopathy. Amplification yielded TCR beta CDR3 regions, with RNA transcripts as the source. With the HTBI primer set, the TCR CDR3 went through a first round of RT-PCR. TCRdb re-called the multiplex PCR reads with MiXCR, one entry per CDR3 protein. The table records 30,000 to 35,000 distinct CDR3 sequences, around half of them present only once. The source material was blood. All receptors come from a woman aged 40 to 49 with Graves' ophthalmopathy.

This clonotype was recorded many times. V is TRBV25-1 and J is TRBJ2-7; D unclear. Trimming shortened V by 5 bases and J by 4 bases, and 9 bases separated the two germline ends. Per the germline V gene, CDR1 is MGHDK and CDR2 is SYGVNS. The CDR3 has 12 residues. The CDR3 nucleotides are TGTGCCAGCAGTCTACAGTATTACGAGCAGTACTTC. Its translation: CASSLQYYEQYF.

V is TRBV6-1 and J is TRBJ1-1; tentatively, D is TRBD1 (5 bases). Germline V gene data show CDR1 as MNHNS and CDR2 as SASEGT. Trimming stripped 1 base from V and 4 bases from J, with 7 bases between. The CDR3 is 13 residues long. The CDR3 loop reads CASSEGGGTEAFF. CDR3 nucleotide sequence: TGTGCCAGCAGTGAAGGGGGCGGCACTGAAGCTTTCTTT.

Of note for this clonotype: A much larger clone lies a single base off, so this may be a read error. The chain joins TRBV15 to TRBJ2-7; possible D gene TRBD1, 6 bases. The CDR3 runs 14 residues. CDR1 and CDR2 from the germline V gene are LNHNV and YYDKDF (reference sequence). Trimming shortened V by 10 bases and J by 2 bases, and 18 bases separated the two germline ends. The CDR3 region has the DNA TGTGCCAGCAGTTCAACCAGGGGTCCCTACGAGCAGTACTTC. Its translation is CASSSTRGPYEQYF.

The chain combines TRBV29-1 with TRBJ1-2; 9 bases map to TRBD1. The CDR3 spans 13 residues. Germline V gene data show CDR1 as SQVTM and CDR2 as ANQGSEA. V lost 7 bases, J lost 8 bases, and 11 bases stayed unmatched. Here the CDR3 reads CSASQGQGQGYTF. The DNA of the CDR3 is TGCAGCGCCAGCCAGGGACAGGGTCAAGGCTACACCTTC.

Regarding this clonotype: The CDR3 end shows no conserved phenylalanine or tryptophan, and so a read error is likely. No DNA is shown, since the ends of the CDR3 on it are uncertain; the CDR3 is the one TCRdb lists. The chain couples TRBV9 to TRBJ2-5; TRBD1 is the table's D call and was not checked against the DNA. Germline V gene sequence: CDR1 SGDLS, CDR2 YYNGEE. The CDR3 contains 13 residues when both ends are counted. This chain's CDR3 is CASSLGWGYTFGS.

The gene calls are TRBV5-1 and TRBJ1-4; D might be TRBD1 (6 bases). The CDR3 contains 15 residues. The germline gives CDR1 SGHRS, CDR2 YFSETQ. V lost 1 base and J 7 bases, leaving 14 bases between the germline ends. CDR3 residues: CASSLRGGDTEKLFF. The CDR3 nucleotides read TGCGCCAGCAGCTTGCGGGGAGGGGACACTGAAAAACTGTTTTTT. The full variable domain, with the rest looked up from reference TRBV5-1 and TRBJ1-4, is KAGVTQTPRYLIKTRGQQVTLSCSPISGHRSVSWYQQTPGQGLQFLFEYFSETQRNKGNFPGRFSGRQFSNSRSEMNVSTLELGDSALYLCASSLRGGDTEKLFFGSGTQLSVL.

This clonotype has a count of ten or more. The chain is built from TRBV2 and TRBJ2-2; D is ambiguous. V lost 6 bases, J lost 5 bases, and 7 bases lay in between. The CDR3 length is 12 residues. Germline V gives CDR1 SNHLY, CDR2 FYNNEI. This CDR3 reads CASSGRTGELFF. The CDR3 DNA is TGTGCCAGCAGCGGGCGAACCGGGGAGCTGTTTTTT.

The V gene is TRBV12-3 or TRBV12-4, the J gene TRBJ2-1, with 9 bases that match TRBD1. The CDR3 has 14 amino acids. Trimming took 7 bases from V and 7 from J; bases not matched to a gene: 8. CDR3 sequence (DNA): TGTGCCAGCACCGCCGGGACAGGGAGGAATGAGCAGTTCTTC. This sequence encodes CASTAGTGRNEQFF.

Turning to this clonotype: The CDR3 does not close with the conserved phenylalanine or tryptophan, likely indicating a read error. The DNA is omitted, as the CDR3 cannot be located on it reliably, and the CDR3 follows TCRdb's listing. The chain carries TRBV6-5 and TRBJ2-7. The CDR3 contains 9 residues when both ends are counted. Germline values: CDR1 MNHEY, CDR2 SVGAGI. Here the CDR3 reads CASSQDSIS.

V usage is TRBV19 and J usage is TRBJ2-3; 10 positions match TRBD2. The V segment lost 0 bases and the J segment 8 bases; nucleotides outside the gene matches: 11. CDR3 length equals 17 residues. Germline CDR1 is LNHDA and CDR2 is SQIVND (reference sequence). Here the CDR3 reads CASSIERGIAGGSTQYF. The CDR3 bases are TGTGCCAGTAGTATAGAAAGGGGGATAGCGGGGGGAAGTACGCAGTATTTT.

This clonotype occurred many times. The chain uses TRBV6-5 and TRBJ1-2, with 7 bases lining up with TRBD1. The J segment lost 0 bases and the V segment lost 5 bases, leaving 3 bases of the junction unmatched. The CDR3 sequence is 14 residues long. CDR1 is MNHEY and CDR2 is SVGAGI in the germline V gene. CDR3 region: CASSKQGPNYGYTF. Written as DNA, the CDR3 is TGTGCCAGCAGTAAACAGGGGCCTAACTATGGCTACACCTTC.

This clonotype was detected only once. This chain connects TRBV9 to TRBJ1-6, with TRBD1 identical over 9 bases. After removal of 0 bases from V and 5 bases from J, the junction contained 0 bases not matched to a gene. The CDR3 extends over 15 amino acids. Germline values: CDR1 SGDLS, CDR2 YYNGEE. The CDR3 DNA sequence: TGTGCCAGCAGCGTAGGGACAGGGGATAATTCACCCCTCCACTTT. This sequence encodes CASSVGTGDNSPLHF.

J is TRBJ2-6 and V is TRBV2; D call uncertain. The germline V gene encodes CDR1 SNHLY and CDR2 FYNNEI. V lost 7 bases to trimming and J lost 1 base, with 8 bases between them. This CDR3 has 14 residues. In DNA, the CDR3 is TGTGCCAGCAACTCACAATCTGGGGCCAACGTCCTGACTTTC. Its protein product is CASNSQSGANVLTF. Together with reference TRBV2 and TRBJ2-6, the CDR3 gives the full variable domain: EPEVTQTPSHQVTQMGQEVILRCVPISNHLYFYWYRQILGQKVEFLVSFYNNEISEKSEIFDDQFSVERPDGSNFTLKIRSTKLEDSAMYFCASNSQSGANVLTFGAGSRLTVL.

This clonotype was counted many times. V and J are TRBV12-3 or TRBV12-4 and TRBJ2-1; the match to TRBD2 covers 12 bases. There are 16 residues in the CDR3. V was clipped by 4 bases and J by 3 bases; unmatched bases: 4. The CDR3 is CASSSGLAGSYNEQFF. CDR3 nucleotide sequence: TGTGCCAGCAGTTCCGGACTAGCGGGGAGCTACAATGAGCAGTTCTTC.

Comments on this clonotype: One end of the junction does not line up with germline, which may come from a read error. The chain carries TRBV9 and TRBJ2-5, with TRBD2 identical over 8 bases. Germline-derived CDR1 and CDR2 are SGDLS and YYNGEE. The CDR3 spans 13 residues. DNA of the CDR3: TGTGGCAGCAGGAAAGCGGGGGAAGAGACCCGGTACTTC. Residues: CGSRKAGEETRYF. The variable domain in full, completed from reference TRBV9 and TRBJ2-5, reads DSGVTQTPKHLITATGQRVTLRCSPRSGDLSVYWYQQSLDQGLQFLIQYYNGEERAKGNILERFSAQQFPDLHSELNLSSLELGDSALYFCGSRKAGEETRYFGPGTRLLVL.

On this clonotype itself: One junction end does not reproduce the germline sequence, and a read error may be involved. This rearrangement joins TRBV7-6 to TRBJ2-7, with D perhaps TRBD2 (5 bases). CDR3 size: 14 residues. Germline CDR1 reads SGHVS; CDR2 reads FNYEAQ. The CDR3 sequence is CASSLGTRGYGQYF. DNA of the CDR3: TGTGCCAGCAGCTTAGGAACAAGAGGGTACGGGCAGTACTTC.

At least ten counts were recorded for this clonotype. This CDR3 is CASSLHLDEQFF. Written as DNA, the CDR3 is TGCGCCAGCAGCTTGCATCTGGATGAGCAGTTCTTC. The rearrangement links TRBV5-1 to TRBJ2-1; D is undetermined. CDR1 is SGHRS, CDR2 YFSETQ, per germline. V lost 1 base and J lost 8, with 7 bases in between. The CDR3 has 12 residues.

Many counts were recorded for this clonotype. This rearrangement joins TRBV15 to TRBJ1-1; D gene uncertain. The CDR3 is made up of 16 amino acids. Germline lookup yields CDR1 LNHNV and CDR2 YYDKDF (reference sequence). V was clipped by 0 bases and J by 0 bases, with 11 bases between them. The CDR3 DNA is TGTGCCACCAGCAGAGATGCATTGACCATGAACACTGAAGCTTTCTTT. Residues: CATSRDALTMNTEAFF.

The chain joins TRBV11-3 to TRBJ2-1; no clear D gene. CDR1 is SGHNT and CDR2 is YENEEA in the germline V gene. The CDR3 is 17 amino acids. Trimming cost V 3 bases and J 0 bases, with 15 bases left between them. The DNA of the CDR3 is TGTGCCAGCAGCTTCCGGTCTTTGGGAAGCTCCTACAATGAGCAGTTCTTC. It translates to CASSFRSLGSSYNEQFF.

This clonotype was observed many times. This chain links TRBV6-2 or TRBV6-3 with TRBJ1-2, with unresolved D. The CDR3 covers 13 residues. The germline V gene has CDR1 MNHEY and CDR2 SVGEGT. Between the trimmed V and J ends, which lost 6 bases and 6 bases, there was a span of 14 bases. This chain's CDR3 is CASSHGVRDGYTF. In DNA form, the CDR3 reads TGTGCCAGCAGCCACGGGGTTAGGGATGGCTACACCTTC.

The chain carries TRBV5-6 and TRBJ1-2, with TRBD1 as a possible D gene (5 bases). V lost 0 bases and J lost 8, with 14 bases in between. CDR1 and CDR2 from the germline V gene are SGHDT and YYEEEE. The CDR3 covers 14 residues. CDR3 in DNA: TGTGCCAGCAGCTTGGAAGGAGGGGTTAGCGGCTACACCTTC. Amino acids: CASSLEGGVSGYTF.

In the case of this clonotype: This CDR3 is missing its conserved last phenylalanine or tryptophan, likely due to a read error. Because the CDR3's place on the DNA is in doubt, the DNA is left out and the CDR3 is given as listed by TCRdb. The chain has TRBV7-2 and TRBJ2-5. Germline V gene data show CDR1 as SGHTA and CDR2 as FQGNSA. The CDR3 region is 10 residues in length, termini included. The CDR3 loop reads CASSFRDRNT.

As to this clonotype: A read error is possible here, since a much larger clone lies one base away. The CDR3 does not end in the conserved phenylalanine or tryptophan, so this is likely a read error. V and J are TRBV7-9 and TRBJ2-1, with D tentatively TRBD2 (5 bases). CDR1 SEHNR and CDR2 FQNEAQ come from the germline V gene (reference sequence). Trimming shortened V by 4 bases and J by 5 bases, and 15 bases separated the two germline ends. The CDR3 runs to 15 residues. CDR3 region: CASSSGTPLDNEQFS. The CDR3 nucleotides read TGTGCCAGCAGCTCGGGAACCCCTTTGGACAATGAGCAGTTCTCC.